The sequence of this T cell receptor beta chain was determined in a study of CXCR3-negative and CXCR3-positive naive CD8 T cells. Background on the study: Libraries each contributed about 1.5 +/- 0.3 million TRB reads, for about 135 million in total.

TRB cDNA libraries were made by UMI-labeled 5' RACE. TCRdb reprocessed the 5' RACE reads, keeping one entry per CDR3 protein, no DNA. The sample totals some 150,000 distinct CDR3 sequences. Broader study findings: The study inferred TCR strength from TRB CDR3 properties and found comparable surface CD5 between naive subsets. CXCR3-positive naive cells had more hydrophobic TRB CDR3s than CXCR3-negative naive cells. Both naive subsets had comparably high diversity; memory CD8+ cells much lower. Both naive subsets, CXCR3-negative and CXCR3-positive, displayed similar TRBV-TRBJ usage, unlike memory cells.

Of note for this clonotype: The antigen is undetermined.

The CDR3 has 12 residues. Germline CDR1 reads DFQATT; CDR2 reads SNEGSKA (reference sequence). The J gene is TRBJ2-7, the V gene TRBV20-1; TCRdb's D call of TRBD1 is untestable without DNA. Sequences were obtained from naive CXCR3+ CD8+ T cells from blood. Subset here: CD45RO-CCR7+CD27+CD95- naive CD8+ T cells expressing CXCR3 (TNR3+). This TCR was sampled from a human donor in good health. Some clones in this sample may be carry-over from other donors' samples. The CDR3 loop reads CSARPGYYEQYF.